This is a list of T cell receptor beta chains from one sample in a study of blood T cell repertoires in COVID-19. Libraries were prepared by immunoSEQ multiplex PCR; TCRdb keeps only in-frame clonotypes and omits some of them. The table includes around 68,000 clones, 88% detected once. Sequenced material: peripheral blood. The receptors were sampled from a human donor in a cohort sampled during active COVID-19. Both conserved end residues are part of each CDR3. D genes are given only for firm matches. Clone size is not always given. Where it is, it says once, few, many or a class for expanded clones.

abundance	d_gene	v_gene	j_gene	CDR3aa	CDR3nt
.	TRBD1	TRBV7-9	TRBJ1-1	CASSSTTGAATEAFF	TGTGCCAGCAGCTCGACTACAGGGGCGGCCACTGAAGCTTTCTTT
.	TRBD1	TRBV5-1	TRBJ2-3	CASSYSPGQGIDTQYF	TGCGCCAGCAGCTACAGTCCGGGACAGGGGATAGATACGCAGTATTTT
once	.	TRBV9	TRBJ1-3	CASSPEVRQITGDTIYF	TGTGCCAGCAGCCCAGAGGTCCGACAGATCACTGGGGACACCATATATTTT
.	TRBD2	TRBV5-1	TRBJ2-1	CASSPPGLAGEQFF	TGCGCCAGCAGCCCCCCCGGACTAGCGGGCGAGCAGTTCTTC
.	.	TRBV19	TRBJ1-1	CASNTGASEAFF	TGTGCCAGTAATACAGGCGCCTCTGAAGCTTTCTTT
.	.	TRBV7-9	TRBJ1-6	CASSLDGSPNSPLHF	TGTGCCAGCAGCTTAGATGGCAGTCCAAATTCACCCCTCCACTTT
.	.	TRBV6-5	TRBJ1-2	CASSPEQSRGYTF	TGTGCCAGCAGTCCCGAGCAATCGAGGGGCTACACCTTC
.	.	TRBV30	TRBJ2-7	CAWSVRGYEQYF	TGTGCCTGGAGTGTACGCGGCTACGAGCAGTACTTC
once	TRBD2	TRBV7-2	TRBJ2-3	CASRPPGLAGTDTQYF	TGTGCCAGCAGACCACCGGGACTAGCGGGCACAGATACGCAGTATTTT
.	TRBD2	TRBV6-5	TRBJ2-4	CAVRGYASKNIQYF	TGTGCCGTGCGGGGGTATGCGTCCAAAAACATTCAGTACTTC
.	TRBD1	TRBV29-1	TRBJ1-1	CSVLGQGRTEAFF	TGCAGCGTCCTAGGACAGGGTCGTACTGAAGCTTTCTTT
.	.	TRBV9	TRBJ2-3	CASSSRPTDTQYF	TGTGCCAGCAGCTCCCGTCCCACAGATACGCAGTATTTT
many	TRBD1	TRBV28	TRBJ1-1	CASSAGQAVVSEAFF	TGTGCCAGCAGTGCCGGACAGGCAGTCGTTTCTGAAGCTTTCTTT
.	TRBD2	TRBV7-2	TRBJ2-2	CASSSTSGGVTGELFF	TGTGCCAGCAGCTCTACTAGCGGGGGGGTCACCGGGGAGCTGTTTTTT
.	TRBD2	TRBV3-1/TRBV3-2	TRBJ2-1	CASGSNFSGRGNEQFF	TGTGCCAGCGGGTCCAATTTTAGCGGGAGAGGGAACGAGCAGTTCTTC
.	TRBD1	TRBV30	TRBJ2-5	CAWSDRGWETQYF	TGTGCCTGGAGTGACAGGGGATGGGAGACCCAGTACTTC
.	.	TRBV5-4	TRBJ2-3	CASSLSRGDTQYF	TGTGCCAGCAGCCTGTCTAGGGGAGATACGCAGTATTTT
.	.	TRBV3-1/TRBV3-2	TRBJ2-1	CASSQDGPGRSDEQFF	TGTGCCAGCAGCCAAGATGGTCCCGGGAGATCGGATGAGCAGTTCTTC
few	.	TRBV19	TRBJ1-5	CASSTQVNQPQHF	TGTGCCAGTAGTACGCAGGTAAATCAGCCCCAGCATTTT
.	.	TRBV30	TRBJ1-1	CAWASRWDTEAFF	TGTGCCTGGGCATCTAGGTGGGACACTGAAGCTTTCTTT
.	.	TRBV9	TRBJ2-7	CASSVDLGQQTYEQYF	TGTGCCAGCAGCGTAGACCTAGGACAGCAAACCTACGAGCAGTACTTC
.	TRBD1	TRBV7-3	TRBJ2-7	CASSKGQGASYEQYF	TGTGCCAGCAGCAAGGGACAGGGGGCTTCCTACGAGCAGTACTTC
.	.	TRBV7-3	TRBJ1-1	CASTPGIGTPEAFF	TGTGCCAGCACTCCAGGGATCGGAACTCCTGAAGCTTTCTTT
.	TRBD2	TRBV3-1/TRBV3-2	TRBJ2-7	CASRLTSGRPHEQYF	TGTGCCAGCAGGCTGACTAGCGGGAGGCCCCACGAGCAGTACTTC
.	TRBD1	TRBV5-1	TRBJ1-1	CASSLVGDRSEAFF	TGCGCCAGCAGCTTGGTCGGGGACAGATCTGAAGCTTTCTTT
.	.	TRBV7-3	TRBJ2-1	CASTAEGRRRSYNEQFF	TGTGCCAGCACCGCCGAGGGTCGGCGGAGGTCCTACAATGAGCAGTTCTTC
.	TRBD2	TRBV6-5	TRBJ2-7	CASSLTSGRSREQYF	TGTGCCAGCAGTTTAACTAGCGGGAGATCTAGGGAGCAGTACTTC
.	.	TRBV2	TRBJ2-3	CASSTSTDTQYF	TGTGCCAGCAGCACTAGCACAGATACGCAGTATTTT
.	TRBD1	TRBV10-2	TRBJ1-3	CASSDVERGQGSYSGNTIYF	TGCGCCAGCAGTGACGTCGAGAGGGGACAGGGTTCATACTCTGGAAACACCATATATTTT
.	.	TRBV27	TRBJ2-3	CASSRLGRGRTDTQYF	TGTGCCAGCAGTCGCCTGGGGCGGGGACGCACAGATACGCAGTATTTT
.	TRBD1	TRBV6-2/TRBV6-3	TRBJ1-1	CASSSVTGGREAFF	TGTGCCAGCAGTTCTGTAACAGGGGGCAGGGAAGCTTTCTTT
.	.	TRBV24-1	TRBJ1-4	CATSDFEGGNEKLFF	TGTGCCACCAGTGATTTTGAAGGGGGTAATGAAAAACTGTTTTTT
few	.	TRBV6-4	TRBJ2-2	CASSDSIEAGTGELFF	TGTGCCAGCAGTGACTCGATCGAGGCGGGCACCGGGGAGCTGTTTTTT
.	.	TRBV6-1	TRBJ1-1	CASSDGRAYRVENTEAFF	TGTGCCAGCAGTGATGGCAGGGCATATCGAGTCGAGAACACTGAAGCTTTCTTT
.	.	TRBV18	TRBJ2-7	CASSPGEFYEQYF	TGTGCCAGCTCCCCCGGAGAATTTTACGAGCAGTACTTC
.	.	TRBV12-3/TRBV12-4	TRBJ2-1	CASSEGGNEQFF	TGTGCCAGCAGTGAGGGGGGGAATGAGCAGTTCTTC
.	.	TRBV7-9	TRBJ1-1	CASSLVEWTEAFF	TGTGCCAGCAGCTTAGTAGAGTGGACTGAAGCTTTCTTT
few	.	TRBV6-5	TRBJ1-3	CASSPFGSGNTIYF	TGTGCCAGCAGTCCCTTCGGGTCTGGAAACACCATATATTTT
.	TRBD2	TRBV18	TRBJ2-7	CASSPGTGTMHYEQYF	TGTGCCAGCTCACCGGGGACCGGGACTATGCACTACGAGCAGTACTTC
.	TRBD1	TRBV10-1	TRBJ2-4	CASRPRTGPSKDIQYF	TGCGCCAGCAGACCTAGGACAGGACCCAGCAAGGACATTCAGTACTTC
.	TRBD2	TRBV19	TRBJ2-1	CASSITSGKGTLGNEQFF	TGTGCCAGTAGTATAACTAGCGGGAAGGGGACGTTAGGCAATGAGCAGTTCTTC
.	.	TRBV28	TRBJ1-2	CASSLHDRVFYGYTF	TGTGCCAGCAGTTTGCACGACAGAGTATTCTATGGCTACACCTTC
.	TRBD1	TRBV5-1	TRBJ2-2	CASSLGQGAVTGELFF	TGCGCCAGCAGCTTGGGACAGGGGGCAGTCACCGGGGAGCTGTTTTTT
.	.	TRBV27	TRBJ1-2	CASSLSRGMGGYTF	TGTGCCAGCAGTTTATCCCGGGGGATGGGTGGCTACACCTTC
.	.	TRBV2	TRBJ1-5	CASSEWAQGQPQHF	TGTGCCAGCAGTGAATGGGCACAGGGCCAGCCCCAGCATTTT
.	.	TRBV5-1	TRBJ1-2	CASSLGQVTYTF	TGCGCCAGCAGCTTGGGTCAGGTGACCTACACCTTC
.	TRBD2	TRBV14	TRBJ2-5	CASSTGLAGSGTQYF	TGTGCCAGCAGTACGGGACTAGCGGGGTCTGGGACCCAGTACTTC
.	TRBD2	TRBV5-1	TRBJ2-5	CASSLESPSGGQETQYF	TGCGCCAGCAGCTTGGAATCCCCTAGCGGGGGGCAAGAGACCCAGTACTTC
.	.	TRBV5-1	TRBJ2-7	CASSLASEQYF	TGCGCCAGCAGCTTGGCATCCGAGCAGTACTTC
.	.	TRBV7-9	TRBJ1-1	CASSRRGNTEAFF	TGTGCCAGCAGCCGACGGGGGAACACTGAAGCTTTCTTT